The 29 T cell receptor beta chains given below trace back to one sample, sequenced in a study of T cell responses to AZD1222 COVID-19 vaccine. Profiling relied on immunoSEQ multiplex PCR, and the TCRdb table lists in-frame clones only, not all of them. In the table there are 120,000 to 150,000 clones, about 90% of which are singletons. Sequenced here: peripheral blood, sampled on day 0 of AZD1222 vaccination. The receptor set was obtained from an adult in good health.

The genes are TRBV9 and TRBJ2-7; D might be TRBD1 (5 bases). The germline V and J ends were trimmed by 3 bases and 7 bases, with 20 bases remaining between them. Per the germline V gene, CDR1 is SGDLS and CDR2 is YYNGEE. There are 15 residues in the CDR3. For the CDR3, the DNA is TGTGCCAGCAGCGCACCAGGGAATGGGGATGAGGAGCAGTACTTC. Its protein is CASSAPGNGDEEQYF.

This clone appeared a few times. The chain uses TRBV19 and TRBJ1-4; the match to TRBD1 covers 7 bases. Germline V gene data show CDR1 as LNHDA and CDR2 as SQIVND (reference sequence). The ends lost 6 bases at V and 0 bases at J; junction bases unmatched: 4. The CDR3 totals 15 residues. CDR3 in DNA: TGTGCCAGTAGACAGGGGAGCGCAACTAATGAAAAACTGTTTTTT. Protein product: CASRQGSATNEKLFF. The variable domain in full, with the rest retrieved from reference TRBV19 and TRBJ1-4, is DGGITQSPKYLFRKEGQNVTLSCEQNLNHDAMYWYRQDPGQGLRLIYYSQIVNDFQKGDIAEGYSVSREKKESFPLTVTSAQKNPTAFYLCASRQGSATNEKLFFGSGTQLSVL.

The chain couples TRBV14 to TRBJ1-5, with D uncertain. The germline V gene has CDR1 SGHDN and CDR2 FVKESK. CDR3 length: 18 amino acids. V was clipped by 5 bases and J by 4 bases, with 24 bases between them. DNA of the CDR3: TGTGCCAGCAGCACTCACACGTCGGGGTTATTCTTTAATCAGCCCCAGCATTTT. It yields the protein CASSTHTSGLFFNQPQHF.

This chain links TRBV27 with TRBJ1-1, with no clear D. Between the trimmed V and J ends, which lost 5 bases and 1 base, there was a span of 11 bases. The germline V gene encodes CDR1 MNHEY and CDR2 SMNVEV (reference sequence). The CDR3 loop spans 14 amino acids. The CDR3 loop reads CASSPMRANTEAFF. DNA for the CDR3: TGTGCCAGCAGTCCAATGAGGGCGAACACTGAAGCTTTCTTT.

The chain is built from TRBV4-3 and TRBJ2-7, with 13 bases lining up with TRBD2. CDR3 length: 17 amino acids. Germline V gives CDR1 LGHNA, CDR2 YSLEER. Trimming removed 1 base from V and 6 bases from J; junction bases left unmatched: 9. CDR3 coding DNA: TGCGCCAGCAGCCAAGCCGCGAGAGGACTAGCGGGAGTCGAGCAGTACTTC. The encoded protein is CASSQAARGLAGVEQYF.

The genes are TRBV11-2 and TRBJ2-7; 7 nucleotides agree with TRBD2. The J segment lost 3 bases and the V segment lost 1 base, leaving 12 bases of the junction unmatched. The germline CDR1 and CDR2 sequences are SGHAT and FQNNGV. The CDR3 is 17 amino acids. As DNA, the CDR3 is TGTGCCAGCAGCTTAGTAAATTGGGAGGGCCCATTCTACGAGCAGTACTTC. This codes for CASSLVNWEGPFYEQYF.

The gene calls are TRBV11-3 and TRBJ2-1; D tentatively fits TRBD1 or TRBD2 (5 bases each). CDR3 length: 13 amino acids. V was cut by 4 bases and J by 5 bases, with 9 bases left in between. Germline V gives CDR1 SGHNT, CDR2 YENEEA. CDR3 sequence (DNA): TGTGCCAGCAGCTCCGGGGCCGACAATGAGCAGTTCTTC. Translation gives CASSSGADNEQFF.

This clone has only one observation. This chain joins TRBV5-8 and TRBJ1-2; D remains unclear. The V and J ends lost 4 bases and 0 bases respectively, with 22 bases between them. Germline-derived CDR1 and CDR2 are SGHTS and YDEGEE. The CDR3 runs to 18 residues. CDR3 sequence: CASSRAGEEGPANYGYTF. CDR3 DNA: TGTGCCAGCAGCCGCGCCGGTGAGGAGGGTCCAGCTAACTATGGCTACACCTTC.

This clone was counted a single time. The chain has TRBV4-3 and TRBJ2-7; 10 nucleotides line up with TRBD2. V gave up 2 bases and J gave up 4 bases; unmatched junction bases: 17. Germline CDR1 reads LGHNA; CDR2 reads YSLEER. This CDR3 contains 19 residues. The CDR3 DNA reads TGCGCCAGCAGCCAACAAGCTGGACAGACTAGCGGGTGGGGGTACGAGCAGTACTTC. Translation: CASSQQAGQTSGWGYEQYF.

The chain uses TRBV29-1 and TRBJ2-3, with a possible D match to TRBD2 (6 bases). Trimming removed 5 bases from V and 2 bases from J, with 8 bases in between. The CDR3 extends over 12 amino acids. The germline CDR1 and CDR2 sequences are SQVTM and ANQGSEA. The CDR3 loop reads CSVLALTDTQYF. Here the CDR3 DNA reads TGCAGCGTTCTAGCGCTCACAGATACGCAGTATTTT.

This chain connects TRBV7-2 to TRBJ1-1; D is undetermined. Trimming took 7 bases from V and 0 from J, leaving 9 bases between them. This CDR3 has 13 residues. The germline gives CDR1 SGHTA, CDR2 FQGNSA. The CDR3 region has the DNA TGTGCCAGCACCCCCTCCATGAACACTGAAGCTTTCTTT. It encodes CASTPSMNTEAFF.

The chain uses TRBV7-8 and TRBJ2-7; 8 positions match TRBD2. Germline V CDR1 and CDR2: SGHVS, FQNEAQ. Unmatched junction bases numbered 8, after V lost 4 bases and J lost 3 bases. The CDR3 contains 15 residues. The CDR3 is CASSSAGTSIYEQYF. The DNA for the CDR3 is TGTGCCAGCAGCTCAGCCGGGACTAGTATCTACGAGCAGTACTTC.

This clone appeared once. The CDR3 nucleotides read TGTGCCAGCAGCTTGAGCGGGGGGGCGGGTTGGACCCAGTACTTC. It translates to CASSLSGGAGWTQYF. The chain has TRBV7-2 and TRBJ2-5; TRBD2 aligns across 10 bases. V lost 3 bases, J lost 7 bases, and 8 bases stayed unmatched. From germline, CDR1 is SGHTA and CDR2 FQGNSA. The CDR3 spans 15 residues.

The rearrangement uses TRBV13 and TRBJ1-1; D is unclear. Looked up from germline, CDR1 is PRHDT and CDR2 is FYEKMQ (reference sequence). There are 15 residues in the CDR3. V was clipped by 5 bases and J by 6 bases, with 19 bases between them. The CDR3 DNA is TGTGCCAGCAGCCGGAGACCGTCTGTGATGTCTGAAGCTTTCTTT. Protein: CASSRRPSVMSEAFF.

V is TRBV28 and J is TRBJ2-7; D possibly uses TRBD1 or TRBD2 (6 bases each). Germline V gene sequence: CDR1 MDHEN, CDR2 SYDVKM. The CDR3 totals 16 residues. Trimming cost V 3 bases and J 2 bases, with 17 bases left between them. The chain's CDR3 is CASSLGEVQGPYEQYF. The CDR3 nucleotides read TGTGCCAGCAGTTTGGGGGAGGTACAGGGACCCTACGAGCAGTACTTC.

This CDR3 reads CASSLRSRDGIWAQYF. The CDR3 DNA reads TGTGCCAGCAGCTTGAGGTCCAGGGACGGGATTTGGGCCCAGTACTTC. The chain recombines TRBV5-4 with TRBJ2-5, with D perhaps assigned TRBD1 or TRBD2 (5 bases each). V was clipped by 1 base and J by 9 bases, with 22 bases between them. Per the germline V gene, CDR1 is SGHNT and CDR2 is YYREEE (reference sequence). The CDR3 runs 16 residues.

This chain links TRBV28 with TRBJ1-3; the D is unclear. CDR1 and CDR2 (germline): MDHEN, SYDVKM. V shed 3 bases and J shed 1 base, with 13 bases lying between them. The CDR3 is 16 residues long. The CDR3 reads CASSFLFLSSGNTIYF. In DNA, the CDR3 is TGTGCCAGCAGTTTCCTTTTTCTGAGTTCTGGAAACACCATATATTTT. The full variable domain, in which reference TRBV28 and TRBJ1-3 provide the parts outside the CDR3, is DVKVTQSSRYLVKRTGEKVFLECVQDMDHENMFWYRQDPGLGLRLIYFSYDVKMKEKGDIPEGYSVSREKKERFSLILESASTNQTSMYLCASSFLFLSSGNTIYFGEGSWLTVV.

The gene calls are TRBV5-4 and TRBJ2-3; D gene ambiguous. CDR3 length equals 14 residues. Germline CDR1 and CDR2: SGHNT and YYREEE (reference sequence). V lost 1 base and J lost 0, with 6 bases in between. CDR3 region: CASSLLDSTDTQYF. The CDR3 region has the DNA TGTGCCAGCAGCTTGTTGGACAGCACAGATACGCAGTATTTT.

The chain employs TRBV11-3 and TRBJ2-1; 7 bases are a match to TRBD1. Germline CDR1 is SGHNT and CDR2 is YENEEA. V lost 5 bases and J lost 7; bases outside the gene matches: 5. This CDR3 has 13 amino acids. CDR3 residues: CASSTKGANEQFF. Here the CDR3 DNA reads TGTGCCAGCAGCACCAAGGGGGCGAATGAGCAGTTCTTC.

The chain is built from TRBV18 and TRBJ2-7; D might be TRBD1 or TRBD2, each matching 5 bases. Per the germline V gene, CDR1 is KGHSH and CDR2 is LQKENI. V lost 3 bases and J 2 bases, leaving 11 bases between the germline ends. The CDR3 runs to 14 residues. The CDR3 here is CASSPRDGPYEQYF. The CDR3, as DNA: TGTGCCAGCTCACCCCGGGACGGACCCTACGAGCAGTACTTC.

In its sample, this clone was seen a few times. The chain combines TRBV21-1 with TRBJ1-2. TRBV21-1 is termed a pseudogene. The CDR3 is 13 residues long. DNA of the CDR3: TGTGCCAGCAGCAGAAGTAAAGGGTATGGCTACACCTTC. Translating gives CASSRSKGYGYTF.

This clone was found many times. This sequence joins TRBV2 and TRBJ1-2, with D possibly matching TRBD1 (6 bases). Trimming stripped 8 bases from V and 6 bases from J, with 13 bases between. The CDR3 is made up of 12 amino acids. Germline V gene data show CDR1 as SNHLY and CDR2 as FYNNEI. The CDR3 DNA reads as TGTGCCAGCGAAGGGGGTCCTCATGGCTACACCTTC. It codes for CASEGGPHGYTF.

This chain joins TRBV10-3 and TRBJ2-1, with TRBD2 identical over 8 bases. The CDR3 totals 16 residues. CDR1 and CDR2 (germline): ENHRY, SYGVKD. V lost 0 bases to trimming and J lost 5 bases; unmatched junction nucleotides: 6. The CDR3 sequence: CAISESRGLGNNEQFF. CDR3 sequence (DNA): TGTGCCATCAGTGAGTCAAGGGGACTAGGCAACAATGAGCAGTTCTTC.

The chain is built from TRBV11-1 and TRBJ2-1; D unresolved. Trimming removed 1 base at V and 6 bases at J, with 4 bases between. Germline V gene data show CDR1 as SGHAT and CDR2 as FQDESV (reference sequence). CDR3 length: 12 residues. The CDR3 here is CASSLDVNEQFF. In DNA, the CDR3 is TGTGCCAGCAGCTTAGATGTCAATGAGCAGTTCTTC.

The J gene is TRBJ1-1, the V gene TRBV20-1, with D unresolved. Germline-derived CDR1 and CDR2 are DFQATT and SNEGSKA (reference sequence). This CDR3 is 13 amino acids long. Trimming stripped 3 bases from V and 5 bases from J, with 13 bases between. In nucleotides, the CDR3 is TGCAGTGCTAGTTACGGTTCTCGGACTGAAGCTTTCTTT. Encoded protein: CSASYGSRTEAFF.

The count of this clone is one. This rearrangement joins TRBV6-1 to TRBJ1-2; D perhaps matches TRBD1 (5 bases). The CDR3 runs to 14 residues. Deletions cut 2 bases from V and 3 bases from J, with 10 bases between. Germline V gives CDR1 MNHNS, CDR2 SASEGT. CDR3 nucleotide sequence: TGTGCCAGCAGTGAACGGGCAGGGTACTATGGCTACACCTTC. This translates into CASSERAGYYGYTF.

This chain links TRBV7-9 with TRBJ2-7; 10 bases fit TRBD1. From germline, CDR1 is SEHNR and CDR2 FQNEAQ (reference sequence). The ends lost 2 bases at V and 2 bases at J; junction bases unmatched: 6. CDR3 length equals 16 residues. The CDR3 nucleotides read TGTGCCAGCAGCTTAAAAGGAGGGACAGGGGCCTACGAGCAGTACTTC. It is translated as CASSLKGGTGAYEQYF. Combining the CDR3 with reference TRBV7-9 and TRBJ2-7 gives the whole variable domain DTGVSQNPRHKITKRGQNVTFRCDPISEHNRLYWYRQTLGQGPEFLTYFQNEAQLEKSRLLSDRFSAERPKGSFSTLEIQRTEQGDSAMYLCASSLKGGTGAYEQYFGPGTRLTVT.

The chain links TRBV4-3 to TRBJ2-2; tentative D call: TRBD2 (6 bases). The CDR3 is 15 amino acids. V was cut by 1 base and J by 5 bases, with 11 bases left in between. Germline assignment: CDR1 LGHNA and CDR2 YSLEER. CDR3 in amino acids: CASSQGEVQTGELFF. The DNA for the CDR3 is TGCGCCAGCAGCCAAGGGGAGGTACAGACCGGGGAGCTGTTTTTT.

On this clone itself: The junction differs from germline at one of its ends, possibly a read error. This CDR3 reads CASSLDYANTGELFF. The CDR3 DNA is TGTGCCAGCAGCTTGGACTACGCGAATACCGGGGAGCTGTTTTTT. The rearrangement uses TRBV5-5 and TRBJ2-2; no firm D call. The CDR3 is made up of 15 amino acids. CDR1 and CDR2 from the germline V gene are SGHKS and YYEKEE (reference sequence).